Listed here is a single T cell receptor (beta chain). This specimen comes from a study of human T cells and chemical hapten exposure. Study-wide context: Diagnoses of alopecia areata, totalis or universalis occurred in mostly female patients. Mainly, slight library volume differences in the pool made TCR yields vary.

The library gave individual cDNA molecules unique molecular identifiers. TCRdb reanalysed the RACE reads using MiXCR and keeps one entry per CDR3 protein. Among tens of thousands of distinct CDR3 sequences listed, 9.9% were seen once. CDR3 length equals 13 residues. The V end lost 6 bases, the J end lost 6 bases, and 16 bases lay between the germline ends. Germline values: CDR1 SQVTM, CDR2 ANQGSEA. The time point here: patch test 3, about 24 weeks after DPC sensitization. Treatment: therapeutic diphenylcyclopropenone sensitization with weekly scalp DPC. Specimen: whole blood, collected in connection with sensitization to the hapten diphenylcyclopropenone (DPC). This sequence joins TRBV29-1 and TRBJ2-3; possibly TRBD1 or TRBD2 for D (5 bases each). This clonotype was sampled from a woman aged 40 to 49 with alopecia areata. Some clones in this sample may be carry-over from other donors' samples. CDR3 loop: CSVRGQLTDTQYF. In nucleotides, the CDR3 is TGCAGCGTGAGGGGCCAGCTGACCGATACGCAGTATTTT.